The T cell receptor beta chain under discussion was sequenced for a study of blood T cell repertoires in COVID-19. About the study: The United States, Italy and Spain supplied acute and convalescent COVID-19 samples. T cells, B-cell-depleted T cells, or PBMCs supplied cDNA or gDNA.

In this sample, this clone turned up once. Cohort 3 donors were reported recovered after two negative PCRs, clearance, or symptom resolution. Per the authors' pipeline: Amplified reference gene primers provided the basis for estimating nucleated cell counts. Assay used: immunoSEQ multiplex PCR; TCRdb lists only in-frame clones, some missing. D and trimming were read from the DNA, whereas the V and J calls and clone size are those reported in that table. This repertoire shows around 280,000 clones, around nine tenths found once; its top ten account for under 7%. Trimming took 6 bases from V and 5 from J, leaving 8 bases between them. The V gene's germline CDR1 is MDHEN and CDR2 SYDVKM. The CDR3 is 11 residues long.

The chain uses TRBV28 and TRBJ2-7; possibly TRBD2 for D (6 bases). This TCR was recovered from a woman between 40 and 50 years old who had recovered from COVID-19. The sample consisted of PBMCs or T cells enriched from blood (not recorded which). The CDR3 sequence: CASSRGNEQYF. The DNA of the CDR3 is TGTGCCAGCAGCCGGGGGAACGAGCAGTACTTC.